This is a list of T cell receptor beta chains from one sample in a study of T cell changes during pregnancy in multiple sclerosis. Sequenced by immunoSEQ multiplex PCR; TCRdb stores in-frame clones only, minus some. The sample gives roughly 93,000 clones, approximately 90% of which show up once; roughly 1.9% is in the top ten. The material was peripheral blood, obtained in the first trimester of pregnancy. These receptors all stem from a female donor in good health, enrolled as a control in a pregnancy study. Both conserved end residues are part of each CDR3. The order of the fields is CDR3 DNA, CDR3 protein, V gene, CDR3 length, D gene, clone size, J gene. D genes are given only for firm matches. Clone size is given for some rows only: seen once, a few or many times, or a class if the clone is expanded.

TGTGCCAGCAGTGTGGCAGTAAAGAACACTGAAGCTTTCTTT | CASSVAVKNTEAFF | TRBV2 | 14 | - | - | TRBJ1-1
TGTGCCAGCAGCCGTACACAGGGGTGGTCTGGAAACACCATATATTTT | CASSRTQGWSGNTIYF | TRBV14 | 16 | TRBD1 | - | TRBJ1-3
TGTGCCAGCTCACCCCGGTCGGGGGTGGCAGATACGCAGTATTTT | CASSPRSGVADTQYF | TRBV18 | 15 | - | - | TRBJ2-3
TGTGCCAGCAGTGGAGGACAGGGGGCTAATCAGCCCCAGCATTTT | CASSGGQGANQPQHF | TRBV2 | 15 | TRBD1 | - | TRBJ1-5
TGCGCCAGCAGCCCCAGCGGGGAGGGCACCGGGGAGCTGTTTTTT | CASSPSGEGTGELFF | TRBV4-3 | 15 | TRBD2 | once | TRBJ2-2
TGTGCCAGCAGTGCGGGACAGTGGAACACTGAAGCTTTCTTT | CASSAGQWNTEAFF | TRBV6-1 | 14 | TRBD1 | - | TRBJ1-1
TGTGCCTGGAGTGTAGGACTAGCGGATAAAGAGACCCAGTACTTC | CAWSVGLADKETQYF | TRBV30 | 15 | TRBD2 | once | TRBJ2-5
TGTGCCAGCTTACAGGGAATTATGAACACTGAAGCTTTCTTT | CASLQGIMNTEAFF | TRBV6-6 | 14 | - | - | TRBJ1-1
TGCGCCAGCAGCTTGGTACAGGGGAACACCGGGGAGCTGTTTTTT | CASSLVQGNTGELFF | TRBV5-1 | 15 | - | once | TRBJ2-2
TGTGCCAGCAGTCACGATGACAGGATGAACACTGAAGCTTTCTTT | CASSHDDRMNTEAFF | TRBV6-5 | 15 | - | - | TRBJ1-1
TGTGCCAGCAGCACCCGGACTAGCTTATACGATACGCAGTATTTT | CASSTRTSLYDTQYF | TRBV7-9 | 15 | TRBD2 | - | TRBJ2-3
TGCGCCAGCAGCTACGGACTAGCGGGGGCCGCCTACAATGAGCAGTTCTTC | CASSYGLAGAAYNEQFF | TRBV4-3 | 17 | TRBD2 | - | TRBJ2-1
TGTGCCATCAACCAGGGGGGTGCTCATGGCTACACCTTC | CAINQGGAHGYTF | TRBV2 | 13 | TRBD1 | - | TRBJ1-2
TGTGCCACCAACACAGGGGGGGTCTTGTCACCCCTCCACTTT | CATNTGGVLSPLHF | TRBV6-5 | 14 | TRBD1 | few | TRBJ1-6
TGTGCCAGCAGGCCACTCGGGACACAACACTACGAGCAGTACTTC | CASRPLGTQHYEQYF | TRBV27 | 15 | - | - | TRBJ2-7
TGTGCCACCAGCTTGCAAACCGGGACAGGGATTAATACGCAGTATTTT | CATSLQTGTGINTQYF | TRBV15 | 16 | TRBD1 | - | TRBJ2-3
TGTGCCAGCAGCTCTCTAGCGGGGATCCAAGAGACCCAGTACTTC | CASSSLAGIQETQYF | TRBV11-1 | 15 | TRBD2 | - | TRBJ2-5
TGTGCCAGCAGGATCGAGGGGGTAGACTACGAGCAGTACTTC | CASRIEGVDYEQYF | TRBV2 | 14 | - | - | TRBJ2-7
TGCGCCAGCAGCTTCTCGGACGGACTATCACCCCTCCACTTT | CASSFSDGLSPLHF | TRBV5-1 | 14 | - | - | TRBJ1-6
TGCAGCGCCCTAACAGGGTTCACAGATACGCAGTATTTT | CSALTGFTDTQYF | TRBV29-1 | 13 | - | - | TRBJ2-3
TGTGCCAGCAGCTCGGACAGGAACTATGGCTACACCTTC | CASSSDRNYGYTF | TRBV13 | 13 | TRBD1 | - | TRBJ1-2
TGTGCCAGCAGCGTAGAGCCTTCCGGGATGGGGACCCAGTACTTC | CASSVEPSGMGTQYF | TRBV9 | 15 | - | - | TRBJ2-5
TGTGCCAGCAGCCCCAGACAGGGGGCGGGGGCCACTGAAGCTTTCTTT | CASSPRQGAGATEAFF | TRBV7-8 | 16 | TRBD1 | - | TRBJ1-1
TGTGCCAGCAGCTCCATGAGGGGGATGGGCACTGAAGCTTTCTTT | CASSSMRGMGTEAFF | TRBV11-1 | 15 | - | - | TRBJ1-1
TGTGCCAGTAGTATGGGGACACAAGATACGCAGTATTTT | CASSMGTQDTQYF | TRBV19 | 13 | - | once | TRBJ2-3